This TCR beta chain was sequenced in a study of cytomegalovirus exposure and HLA in healthy donors. PCR involved 60 Vbeta and 13 Jbeta primers. Clones were read by immunoSEQ multiplex PCR, and TCRdb kept only the in-frame ones, dropping some. The sample lists some 150,000 clones, approximately 80% seen once, with approximately 7% in the top ten. Note on this clone: Antigen unknown.

Study results and limitations: TCR beta V- and J-gene trimming was later associated with a missense DCLRE1C variant. It has been reported that TCR beta sequences accurately predicted the HLA-A and HLA-B alleles of most subjects. The authors considered a cluster of highly shared sequence variants likely to be a sequencing artifact. Previous analysis showed most TCR beta V segments were productive about 90% or about 30% of the time.

The junction had 10 bases not matched to a gene; V was cut back by 3 bases and J by 7 bases. The CDR3 is 15 residues long. From germline, CDR1 is SEHNR and CDR2 FQNEAQ (reference sequence). Specimen: PBMCs. This clonotype was sampled from a woman in her twenties or thirties in good health and CMV-seropositive. V usage is TRBV7-9 and J usage is TRBJ2-7, with TRBD2 identical over 9 bases. CDR3 bases: TGTGCCAGCAGCTTGGGGACTAGCTGGGCAAGGGAGCAGTACTTC. Protein product: CASSLGTSWAREQYF.